Below, 17 T cell receptor beta chains from the same sample are listed, as sequenced in a study of blood T cell repertoires in COVID-19. TCRdb's copy holds only in-frame clones and misses some; the assay was immunoSEQ multiplex PCR. The repertoire holds around 64,000 clones, with over 70% as singletons. Material: peripheral blood. The source of these receptors is a man in his fifties with active COVID-19.

This chain joins TRBV15 and TRBJ2-7; D ambiguous. Germline V gives CDR1 LNHNV, CDR2 YYDKDF (reference sequence). Between the trimmed V and J ends, which lost 0 bases and 3 bases, there was a span of 6 bases. This CDR3 has 13 residues. The CDR3 spells CATSRDLVYEQYF. The CDR3 nucleotides read TGTGCCACCAGCAGAGATCTCGTCTACGAGCAGTACTTC.

The genes are TRBV2 and TRBJ1-4; D is unclear. Germline loops: CDR1 SNHLY, CDR2 FYNNEI. V dropped 3 bases and J dropped 7 bases, with 15 bases sitting between them. This CDR3 contains 15 residues. CDR3 coding DNA: TGTGCCAGCAGTGAGAATTTGGCAGGAGGTGAAAAACTGTTTTTT. Protein: CASSENLAGGEKLFF.

The rearrangement joins TRBV7-8 to TRBJ1-4, with a weak D call TRBD1 (6 bases). The germline V gene encodes CDR1 SGHVS and CDR2 FQNEAQ. The CDR3 contains 14 residues. Trimming pared 5 bases from V and 8 bases from J, leaving 15 bases between. The CDR3 sequence is CASSLAGTSEKLFF. CDR3 coding DNA: TGTGCCAGCAGCCTCGCAGGGACATCGGAAAAACTGTTTTTT.

This clone was seen just once. The rearrangement joins TRBV4-3 to TRBJ2-7, with 11 bases fitting TRBD1. Trimming cost V 3 bases and J 4 bases; bases outside gene matches: 5. Germline V gene lookup returns CDR1 LGHNA and CDR2 YSLEER. The CDR3 covers 15 residues. CDR3 protein: CASSHLGTGGYEQYF. DNA of the CDR3: TGCGCCAGCAGCCACCTAGGGACAGGGGGATACGAGCAGTACTTC.

This chain links TRBV6-6 with TRBJ2-3, with 12 nucleotides matching TRBD2. V gave up 5 bases and J gave up 2 bases; unmatched junction bases: 5. CDR1 and CDR2 from the germline V gene are MNHNY and SVGAGI (reference sequence). The length of the CDR3 is 16 residues. CDR3 sequence: CASSHRTSGTTDTQYF. DNA of the CDR3: TGTGCCAGCAGTCATCGGACTAGCGGGACCACAGATACGCAGTATTTT.

The rearrangement uses TRBV7-8 and TRBJ2-1, with TRBD2 matching over 10 bases. From germline, CDR1 is SGHVS and CDR2 FQNEAQ. After removal of 4 bases from V and 2 bases from J, the junction contained 8 bases not matched to a gene. The CDR3 spans 17 residues. CDR3 region: CASSYSSGRSAYNEQFF. The CDR3 DNA is TGTGCCAGCAGCTATAGTAGCGGGAGGAGCGCCTACAATGAGCAGTTCTTC.

This clone was counted only a few times. The chain employs TRBV4-3 and TRBJ1-1; D is undetermined. The CDR3 totals 13 residues. V lost 7 bases and J 1 base, leaving 10 bases between the germline ends. CDR1 is LGHNA and CDR2 is YSLEER in the germline V gene. The CDR3 DNA reads as TGCGCCAGCAACCGGGAGGGGAACACTGAAGCTTTCTTT. It yields the protein CASNREGNTEAFF.

V usage is TRBV5-1 and J usage is TRBJ2-6; D is undetermined. The V and J ends lost 0 bases and 2 bases respectively, with 9 bases between them. Per the germline V gene, CDR1 is SGHRS and CDR2 is YFSETQ. The CDR3 consists of 16 residues. The CDR3 DNA sequence: TGCGCCAGCAGCTTGGTATCCAGTACTGGGGCCAACGTCCTGACTTTC. This gives the protein CASSLVSSTGANVLTF.

V and J are TRBV10-3 and TRBJ2-7, with 7 nucleotides matching TRBD2. Germline V CDR1 and CDR2: ENHRY, SYGVKD. J gave up 4 bases and V 5 bases, and 17 bases lay outside the gene matches. CDR3 length: 17 amino acids. The CDR3, as DNA: TGTGCCATCAGTCGGGATGAGGGACTATCCCCACGATACGAGCAGTACTTC. Its protein is CAISRDEGLSPRYEQYF.

The V call is TRBV11-2, the J call TRBJ2-5, with D possibly matching TRBD1 (7 bases). Trimming took off 5 bases at V and 5 bases at J, with 30 bases between the two ends. This CDR3 region has 19 residues. Germline CDR1 SGHAT, CDR2 FQNNGV. CDR3 protein: CASSTEGGQVFRLAETQYF. CDR3 nucleotide sequence: TGTGCCAGCAGCACAGAGGGAGGACAGGTCTTTAGGTTAGCGGAGACCCAGTACTTC.

The V call is TRBV7-9, the J call TRBJ1-6; 8 bases agree with TRBD1. The CDR3 runs 15 residues. Germline V gene data show CDR1 as SEHNR and CDR2 as FQNEAQ (reference sequence). Trimming at V came to 2 bases and at J to 4 bases, leaving 1 base not matched to a gene. The CDR3 sequence is CASSLQGAYNSPLHF. CDR3 bases: TGTGCCAGCAGCTTACAGGGGGCTTATAATTCACCCCTCCACTTT.

V usage is TRBV4-1 and J usage is TRBJ1-2; 8 nucleotides align to TRBD1. The germline V gene encodes CDR1 MGHRA and CDR2 YSYEKL. This CDR3 has 16 residues. V lost 2 bases to trimming and J lost 7 bases; unmatched junction nucleotides: 12. The CDR3 sequence: CASSQWLGQGARGYTF. CDR3 bases: TGCGCCAGCAGCCAATGGCTTGGTCAGGGGGCGCGTGGCTACACCTTC.

This chain connects TRBV3-1 (or the pseudogene TRBV3-2) to TRBJ1-3, with 8 bases fitting TRBD1. V was pared by 1 base and J by 0 bases, with 11 bases of the junction left unmatched. This CDR3 is 19 amino acids long. From germline, CDR1 is LGHDT and CDR2 YNNKEL (reference sequence). The CDR3 nucleotides read TGTGCCAGCAGCCAAGTCACCGGGACAGGCCTGAGCTCTGGAAACACCATATATTTT. This codes for CASSQVTGTGLSSGNTIYF.

This chain connects TRBV4-2 to TRBJ1-5, with 7 positions matching TRBD1. J gave up 2 bases and V 0 bases, and 7 bases lay outside the gene matches. Germline V gene sequence: CDR1 LGHNA, CDR2 YNFKEQ. This CDR3 comprises 17 residues. CDR3 sequence reads: CASSQDGRGGGNQPQHF. Here the CDR3 DNA reads TGTGCCAGCAGCCAAGATGGCAGAGGGGGCGGCAATCAGCCCCAGCATTTT.

About this clone: No DNA is shown, since the ends of the CDR3 on it are uncertain; the CDR3 is the one TCRdb lists. The chain couples TRBV19 to TRBJ2-1; the D call in the table, TRBD2, was not verified against the DNA. Counting both end residues, the CDR3 totals 15 amino acids. Germline loops: CDR1 LNHDA, CDR2 SQIVND (reference sequence). The CDR3 region is CASTSAAVGYNEQFF.

To note about this clone: Mismatch with germline at one junction end may stem from a read error. This sequence joins TRBV7-7 and TRBJ2-1; the match to TRBD1 covers 9 bases. The CDR3 extends over 15 amino acids. Germline V gives CDR1 SSHAT, CDR2 FNYEAQ (reference sequence). CDR3 residues: CASSPWGQGLHEQFF. In DNA form, the CDR3 reads TGTGCTAGCAGCCCCTGGGGACAGGGTTTGCATGAGCAGTTCTTC.

The V gene is TRBV5-1, the J gene TRBJ2-1; 14 nucleotides align to TRBD2. Germline CDR1 is SGHRS and CDR2 is YFSETQ. The CDR3 has 15 amino acids. The V and J ends lost 5 bases and 9 bases, in that order; junction bases with no gene match: 7. CDR3 in amino acids: CASRPGTSGRTEQFF. CDR3 nucleotides: TGCGCCAGCAGGCCCGGGACTAGCGGGAGAACTGAGCAGTTCTTC.